The following is a TCR beta chain sequence with its context. This sample was included in a study of shared clonotypes between healthy human individuals. V was clipped by 7 bases and J by 5 bases, with 12 bases between them. The CDR3 has 13 amino acids. Germline-derived CDR1 and CDR2 are LNHDA and SQIVND (reference sequence). Naive CD8 populations comprised CD45RO-negative cells positively selected for CCR7, excluding terminally differentiated effector memory CD45RA+ cells. Clones were sequenced by immunoSEQ multiplex PCR, and TCRdb holds only the in-frame ones, with some missing. The sample lists about 2.1 million clones; about 93% were seen once.

The specimen sequenced was naive CD8+ T cells from PBMCs. The TCR sequence derives from a man aged 18 to 30 in good health. Some clones in this sample may be carry-over from other donors' samples. The gene calls are TRBV19 and TRBJ1-5; unclear D gene. The CDR3 spells CASTPGWHQPQHF. The CDR3 coding sequence is TGTGCCAGTACCCCCGGTTGGCATCAGCCCCAGCATTTT. The variable domain in full, with the rest retrieved from reference TRBV19 and TRBJ1-5, is DGGITQSPKYLFRKEGQNVTLSCEQNLNHDAMYWYRQDPGQGLRLIYYSQIVNDFQKGDIAEGYSVSREKKESFPLTVTSAQKNPTAFYLCASTPGWHQPQHFGDGTRLSIL.